The table lists the clone carrying this T cell receptor beta chain with many counts. Its specificity is unknown. The CDR3 regions of TCR beta were amplified from RNA transcripts. The HTBI set primed first-round TCR CDR3 RT-PCR. TCRdb fed the multiplex PCR reads into MiXCR, producing one record per CDR3 protein. This table has some 570,000 distinct CDR3 sequences, 12% to 15% appearing once. The data were taken from a study of T cells in Graves' hyperthyroidism and ophthalmopathy. Study information: Blood from the periphery was taken at initial diagnosis, before any treatment. Study-level points and caveats: Classification by a 13 V-J model distinguished ophthalmopathy from stable hyperthyroidism. For ophthalmopathy, model prediction preceded onset by a median roughly 5.9 months.

It was uncontrolled infection, other autoimmune disease, pregnancy or lactation that excluded patients. The material sequenced was blood. This receptor was obtained from a young woman with Graves' ophthalmopathy.

CDR3 in amino acids: CASSPPLAGGSNEQFF. The CDR3 DNA follows: TGTGCCAGCAGCCCCCCGCTAGCGGGAGGTTCGAATGAGCAGTTCTTC. This rearrangement joins TRBV13 to TRBJ2-1, with 11 bases identical to TRBD2. CDR1 is PRHDT, CDR2 FYEKMQ, per germline (reference sequence). The CDR3 loop spans 16 amino acids. The V and J ends lost 5 bases and 7 bases, in that order; junction bases with no gene match: 10.